These 19 T cell receptor beta chains were all obtained from the same sample, sequenced in a study of cytomegalovirus exposure and HLA in healthy donors. PCR employed 60 Vbeta and 13 Jbeta primers. Clones were read by immunoSEQ multiplex PCR, and TCRdb kept only the in-frame ones, dropping some. The sample includes some 130,000 clones, 79% seen only once; the top ten take 6.5%. The sequenced material came from PBMCs. The receptors originated from a man aged 35 to 55 in good health and CMV-seropositive.

The rearrangement uses TRBV28 and TRBJ1-6; D gene unclear. V lost 7 bases to trimming and J lost 9 bases, with 13 bases between them. The CDR3 is 13 amino acids. Germline loops: CDR1 MDHEN, CDR2 SYDVKM. The CDR3, as DNA: TGTGCCAGCACCTCCTTTGGGCTTTCACCCCTCCACTTT. It translates to CASTSFGLSPLHF. The variable domain in full, with the rest retrieved from reference TRBV28 and TRBJ1-6, is DVKVTQSSRYLVKRTGEKVFLECVQDMDHENMFWYRQDPGLGLRLIYFSYDVKMKEKGDIPEGYSVSREKKERFSLILESASTNQTSMYLCASTSFGLSPLHFGNGTRLTVT.

The chain has TRBV10-3 and TRBJ1-2; D unclear. This CDR3 comprises 14 residues. Per germline, CDR1 ENHRY and CDR2 SYGVKD. V was clipped by 2 bases and J by 1 base, with 8 bases between them. The CDR3 reads CAISEDTVNYGYTF. As DNA, the CDR3 is TGTGCCATCAGTGAGGATACAGTTAACTATGGCTACACCTTC.

This sequence joins TRBV19 and TRBJ2-7; 9 bases line up with TRBD2. Per germline, CDR1 LNHDA and CDR2 SQIVND (reference sequence). V shed 5 bases, J shed 0 bases, and the junction held 8 bases outside the gene matches. The CDR3 has 16 amino acids. In DNA form, the CDR3 reads TGTGCCAGTAGTTCTAGCGGGAAAGATAGCTCCTACGAGCAGTACTTC. This codes for CASSSSGKDSSYEQYF.

The chain employs TRBV19 and TRBJ2-7, with 8 bases lining up with TRBD1. The V gene's germline CDR1 is LNHDA and CDR2 SQIVND (reference sequence). V gave up 5 bases and J gave up 9 bases; unmatched junction bases: 6. The CDR3 consists of 12 residues. CDR3 protein: CASSGGQGVQYF. The CDR3 coding sequence is TGTGCCAGTAGTGGCGGACAGGGTGTGCAGTACTTC.

J is TRBJ2-5 and V is TRBV6-6; D is possibly TRBD1 (5 bases). V dropped 4 bases and J dropped 3 bases, with 9 bases sitting between them. CDR1 is MNHNY, CDR2 SVGAGI, per germline (reference sequence). This CDR3 comprises 13 residues. CDR3 DNA sequence: TGTGCCAGCAGTTGGGAAGGGGAAGAGACCCAGTACTTC. Its protein product is CASSWEGEETQYF.

V and J are TRBV15 and TRBJ2-7, with 9 nucleotides matching TRBD2. The CDR3 has 14 residues. In germline, CDR1 is LNHNV, CDR2 YYDKDF (reference sequence). Trimming cost V 6 bases and J 3 bases; bases outside gene matches: 6. The CDR3 bases are TGTGCCACCAGATATAGCGGGGGCCTCTACGAGCAGTACTTC. It yields the protein CATRYSGGLYEQYF.

The V call is TRBV18, the J call TRBJ1-1, with 7 bases lining up with TRBD1. V was clipped by 1 base and J by 4 bases; unmatched bases: 9. Germline CDR1 KGHSH, CDR2 LQKENI. The CDR3 has 16 amino acids. The CDR3 spells CASSPRVSGGATEAFF. In DNA, the CDR3 is TGTGCCAGCTCACCACGGGTGTCAGGGGGAGCCACTGAAGCTTTCTTT.

A few counts support this clone. This chain joins TRBV19 and TRBJ2-2; 11 bases align to TRBD2. Germline assignment: CDR1 LNHDA and CDR2 SQIVND (reference sequence). V lost 2 bases and J lost 4; bases outside the gene matches: 12. CDR3 size: 19 residues. The DNA for the CDR3 is TGTGCCAGTAGTATAATGTCTCCGGGACTAGCGGCTTTCACCGGGGAGCTGTTTTTT. Its protein product is CASSIMSPGLAAFTGELFF.

The chain uses TRBV6-5 and TRBJ1-4, with a tentative D call TRBD1 (5 bases). CDR3 length: 14 amino acids. Looked up from germline, CDR1 is MNHEY and CDR2 is SVGAGI. V was pared by 0 bases and J by 8 bases, with 10 bases between. The DNA of the CDR3 is TGTGCCAGCAGTTACTCGAATAGGGGCGAAAAACTGTTTTTT. This gives the protein CASSYSNRGEKLFF.

The V call is TRBV29-1, the J call TRBJ2-3; no reliable D call. CDR3 length: 13 residues. Trimming left V 1 base short and J 8 bases short, with 13 bases between. The germline V gene has CDR1 SQVTM and CDR2 ANQGSEA. The chain's CDR3 is CSVEGDTRSTQYF. The DNA of the CDR3 is TGCAGCGTTGAAGGAGACACTCGAAGTACGCAGTATTTT.

This clone was recorded once. This chain connects TRBV27 to TRBJ2-2, with D perhaps TRBD2 (6 bases). Trimming pared 0 bases from V and 7 bases from J, leaving 12 bases between. The CDR3 length is 15 residues. The germline V gene encodes CDR1 MNHEY and CDR2 SMNVEV (reference sequence). For the CDR3, the DNA is TGTGCCAGCAGTTTATCCGGAGGGCCGGGCGGGGAGCTGTTTTTT. It translates to CASSLSGGPGGELFF.

This chain joins TRBV27 and TRBJ2-6; tentatively, D is TRBD2 (7 bases). Trimming cost V 5 bases and J 2 bases, with 25 bases left between them. The CDR3 totals 20 residues. Germline CDR1 reads MNHEY; CDR2 reads SMNVEV (reference sequence). CDR3 DNA: TGTGCCAGCAGTCCCGGGGGGCGCGTCTTTATTCAGCCTGGGGCCAACGTCCTGACTTTC. Residues: CASSPGGRVFIQPGANVLTF.

This clone was picked up one time. This chain joins TRBV7-9 and TRBJ1-2; D gene uncertain. V lost 8 bases and J lost 1, with 5 bases in between. Germline V gene lookup returns CDR1 SEHNR and CDR2 FQNEAQ (reference sequence). The CDR3 consists of 11 residues. CDR3 DNA: TGTGCCAGCGCCAGTAACTATGGCTACACCTTC. Translating it yields CASASNYGYTF.

The table lists this clone with a few counts. This chain links TRBV18 with TRBJ2-7; D uncertain. Germline V gene sequence: CDR1 KGHSH, CDR2 LQKENI. The CDR3 contains 11 residues. V lost 3 bases and J lost 2, with 2 bases in between. CDR3 sequence (DNA): TGTGCCAGCTCACCCGCCTACGAGCAGTACTTC. This gives the protein CASSPAYEQYF.

The gene calls are TRBV11-2 and TRBJ1-5, with TRBD1 matching 7 bases. The trim removed 5 bases at V and 11 bases at J, leaving 9 bases unmatched. Germline V CDR1 and CDR2: SGHAT, FQNNGV. The CDR3 runs 13 residues. The CDR3 here is CASSLQSGGSQHF. CDR3 nucleotide sequence: TGTGCCAGCAGCCTCCAGTCAGGGGGGTCCCAGCATTTT.

This chain uses TRBV4-1 with TRBJ1-2; tentative D call: TRBD1 (5 bases). Per the germline V gene, CDR1 is MGHRA and CDR2 is YSYEKL. The CDR3 has 14 amino acids. The ends were cut back, 0 bases at V and 2 bases at J, with 7 bases in the middle. Here the CDR3 DNA reads TGCGCCAGCAGCCAAGACTGGGGCAACTATGGCTACACCTTC. Amino acid sequence: CASSQDWGNYGYTF.

The CDR3 sequence: CASSLVQGLDTQYF. As DNA, the CDR3 is TGTGCCAGCAGCTTAGTACAGGGGTTAGATACGCAGTATTTT. The chain carries TRBV7-6 and TRBJ2-3; TRBD1 agrees at 7 bases. The CDR3 covers 14 residues. Germline CDR1 is SGHVS and CDR2 is FNYEAQ. Trimming cost V 1 base and J 5 bases; bases outside gene matches: 3. The complete variable domain, with remaining parts taken from reference TRBV7-6 and TRBJ2-3, reads GAGVSQSPRYKVTKRGQDVALRCDPISGHVSLYWYRQALGQGPEFLTYFNYEAQQDKSGLPNDRFSAERPEGSISTLTIQRTEQRDSAMYRCASSLVQGLDTQYFGPGTRLTVL.

The genes are TRBV11-3 and TRBJ2-3; D is possibly TRBD2 (6 bases). Germline-derived CDR1 and CDR2 are SGHNT and YENEEA. V shed 1 base and J shed 4 bases, with 18 bases lying between them. There are 17 residues in the CDR3. CDR3: CASSLGPGLPGADTQYF. The CDR3 coding sequence is TGTGCCAGCAGCTTAGGGCCGGGACTTCCCGGGGCAGATACGCAGTATTTT.

The V and J genes are TRBV18 and TRBJ1-2, with D unclear. V was cut by 3 bases and J by 6 bases, with 20 bases left in between. Per the germline V gene, CDR1 is KGHSH and CDR2 is LQKENI. This CDR3 comprises 16 residues. As DNA, the CDR3 is TGTGCCAGCTCACCCTACTCCGGAGGGAGTTTGGATGGCTACACCTTC. The encoded protein is CASSPYSGGSLDGYTF.